The clone carrying this T cell receptor (beta chain) was recorded many times. Its antigen remains unidentified. In germline, CDR1 is SEHNR, CDR2 FQNEAQ (reference sequence). V trimming: 0 bases; J trimming: 8 bases; junction bases outside the gene matches: 11. This CDR3 is 16 amino acids long. The sample belongs to a study of T cells in Graves' hyperthyroidism and ophthalmopathy. On the study more broadly: Any treatment followed the collection of peripheral blood at initial diagnosis. Study outcomes and limitations: A model of 13 V-J pairs discriminated ophthalmopathy from stable hyperthyroidism. Blood also held most thyroid clonotypes expanded beyond 0.001.

RNA transcripts were the template for amplifying TCR beta CDR3 regions. The HTBI primer set served for first-round RT-PCR of the TCR CDR3. TCRdb ran MiXCR on the multiplex PCR reads and lists one entry per CDR3 protein. This table holds about 420,000 distinct CDR3 sequences, more than 15% found once. Disease duration under 2 months; hyperthyroidism patients were aged 18 to 65. Sequenced: blood. The source is a young woman with Graves' hyperthyroidism. This sequence joins TRBV7-9 and TRBJ2-7; 9 positions match TRBD2. CDR3: CASSLAVTSGSMKQYF. The CDR3 DNA follows: TGTGCCAGCAGCTTAGCCGTGACTAGCGGTTCCATGAAGCAGTACTTC.